The sequence of this T cell receptor beta chain was determined in a study of shared clonotypes between healthy human individuals. Study summary: Researchers drew samples from two women and a few men aged 18 to 49. Broader study findings: Non-shared clonotypes displayed generation probabilities falling below those of clonotypes present in all four donors.

In the case of this clone: The antigen is not known.

Original processing notes: ImmunoSEQ supplied junction-only sequences lacking quality scores, so filtering was different. Assay: immunoSEQ multiplex PCR; the TCRdb copy retains only in-frame clones and omits some. V, J and clone size were drawn from that table, and D and trimming were deduced from the DNA. The table lists approximately 1.5 million clones, approximately 98.5% of them singletons. Trimming shortened V by 1 base and J by 9 bases, and 10 bases separated the two germline ends. The CDR3 is 13 residues long. The germline gives CDR1 SGHVS, CDR2 FQNEAQ. The TCR originated in a man between 25 and 39 years old in good health. The chain has TRBV7-8 and TRBJ2-1, with a weak D call TRBD2 (6 bases). The sample comprised naive CD4+ T cells sorted from blood. Subset here: CD45RA+ positively selected. The CDR3 DNA sequence: TGTGCCAGCAGCTTAGGGCGGGGAGGTGAGCAGTTCTTC. Residues: CASSLGRGGEQFF.